This TCR beta chain is from a study of blood T cells in healthy people across ages. Overall study: Per two T cells, template switching captured roughly one barcoded beta molecule.

The use of a sample-barcoded 5' primer and a J-beta primer mix characterized a second PCR of about 7 to 12 cycles. Each CDR3 protein gets one entry after TCRdb re-called the 5' RACE reads with MiXCR. Among 450,000 to 700,000 distinct CDR3 sequences listed, roughly 28% were seen once. Only a few counts were recorded for this clonotype. At one end the junction does not follow the germline gene, possibly because of a read error. Germline assignment: CDR1 LGHDT and CDR2 YNNKEL (reference sequence). This CDR3 is built from 13 residues. Input material: blood. The sequence was obtained from a woman between 65 and 79 years old in good health. The V gene is TRBV3-1, the J gene TRBJ1-1, with D hard to call. The CDR3 sequence: CASSQYGEIEAFF. The CDR3 DNA sequence: TGTGCCAGCAGCCAATACGGAGAAATTGAAGCCTTCTTT.